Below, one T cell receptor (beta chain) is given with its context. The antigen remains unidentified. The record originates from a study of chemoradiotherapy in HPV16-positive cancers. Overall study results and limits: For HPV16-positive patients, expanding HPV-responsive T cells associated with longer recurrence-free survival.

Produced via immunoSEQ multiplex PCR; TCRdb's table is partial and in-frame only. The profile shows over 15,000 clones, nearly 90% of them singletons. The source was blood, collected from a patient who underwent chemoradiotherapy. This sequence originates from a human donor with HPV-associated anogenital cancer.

The CDR3 coding sequence is TGTGCCAGCAGTTCCGACTCAGGGGGCTGGTACGAGCAGTACTTC. It encodes CASSSDSGGWYEQYF. V and J are TRBV2 and TRBJ2-7, with 8 bases matching TRBD1. Germline CDR1 reads SNHLY; CDR2 reads FYNNEI. The CDR3 totals 15 residues. V was pared by 5 bases and J by 4 bases, with 10 bases of the junction left unmatched.